This is a list of T cell receptor beta chains from one sample in a study of sequential checkpoint blockade in melanoma. The protocol was immunoSEQ multiplex PCR, while the TCRdb copy is restricted to in-frame clones and leaves out a portion. Of 20,000 to 25,000 clones in the sample, roughly 86% are singletons; the top ten hold around a tenth. Sequenced material: CD8+ T cells sorted from blood (inferred from file names), taken from a patient given nivolumab and ipilimumab in sequence. The receptors shown here come from a human donor with melanoma. The conserved cysteine and the conserved F or W are not part of the CDR3 here. Fields, in order: V gene, CDR3 length, J gene, CDR3 protein.

v_gene: TRBV5-1; len: 12; j_gene: TRBJ2-1; CDR3aa: ASTEGSRHGEQF
v_gene: TRBV21-1; len: 13; j_gene: TRBJ2-2; CDR3aa: ASSKGETHTGELF
v_gene: TRBV7-6; len: 14; j_gene: NA; CDR3aa: ASSSLSGRGDYEQY
v_gene: TRBV7-2; len: 13; j_gene: TRBJ1-5; CDR3aa: ASSFGHSSNQPQH
v_gene: TRBV11-2; len: 15; j_gene: TRBJ2-7; CDR3aa: ASSLELTGTGPYEQY
v_gene: TRBV29-1; len: 10; j_gene: TRBJ1-4; CDR3aa: SVSQGDEKLF
v_gene: TRBV7-2; len: 15; j_gene: TRBJ2-7; CDR3aa: ASSLQGGISGSDEQY
v_gene: TRBV13; len: 15; j_gene: TRBJ2-1; CDR3aa: ASSLTFESGRYNEQF
v_gene: TRBV9; len: 17; j_gene: TRBJ2-2; CDR3aa: ASSLGLAGGPSGTGELF
v_gene: TRBV10-1; len: 14; j_gene: TRBJ2-2; CDR3aa: ASSDSGLAGPGELF
v_gene: TRBV2; len: 13; j_gene: TRBJ2-4; CDR3aa: ASSVTGGPEGIQY
v_gene: TRBV30; len: 10; j_gene: TRBJ1-5; CDR3aa: AWNRGLEPQH
v_gene: TRBV6-6; len: 14; j_gene: TRBJ1-5; CDR3aa: ASGREQGARNQPQH
v_gene: TRBV6-5; len: 13; j_gene: TRBJ2-1; CDR3aa: ASSYGTGHYNEQF
v_gene: TRBV4-3; len: 11; j_gene: TRBJ2-3; CDR3aa: ASSQGLADTQY
v_gene: TRBV7-9; len: 15; j_gene: TRBJ1-5; CDR3aa: ASSLKRGQGPNQPQH